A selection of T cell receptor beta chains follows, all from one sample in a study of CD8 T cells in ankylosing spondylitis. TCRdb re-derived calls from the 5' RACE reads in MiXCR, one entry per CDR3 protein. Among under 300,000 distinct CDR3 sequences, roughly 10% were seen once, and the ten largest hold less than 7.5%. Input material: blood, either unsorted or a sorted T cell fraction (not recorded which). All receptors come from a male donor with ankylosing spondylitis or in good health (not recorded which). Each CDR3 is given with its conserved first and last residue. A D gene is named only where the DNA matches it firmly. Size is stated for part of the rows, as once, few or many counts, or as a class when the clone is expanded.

cdr3_nt: TGCAGTGCTAGAGACCCCGGACAGGGTAGAAACGAGCAGTACTTC; cdr3_aa: CSARDPGQGRNEQYF; cdr3_length: 15; clone_size: many; d_call: TRBD1; v_call: TRBV20-1; j_call: TRBJ2-7
cdr3_nt: TGTGCCAGCAGTCTGGGACTAGCGGGTGTCTCTGGGGCCAACGTCCTGACTTTC; cdr3_aa: CASSLGLAGVSGANVLTF; cdr3_length: 18; clone_size: NA; d_call: TRBD2; v_call: TRBV6-1; j_call: TRBJ2-6
cdr3_nt: TGTGCCAGCAGTGAAGGATTGCGCTTTGGCTACACCTTC; cdr3_aa: CASSEGLRFGYTF; cdr3_length: 13; clone_size: many; d_call: NA; v_call: TRBV6-1; j_call: TRBJ1-2
cdr3_nt: TGCAGTGCTAGAGGGCCCGTCTACAATGAGCAGTTCTTC; cdr3_aa: CSARGPVYNEQFF; cdr3_length: 13; clone_size: many; d_call: NA; v_call: TRBV20-1; j_call: TRBJ2-1
cdr3_nt: TGTGCCAGCAGTTTATATCCAGAAGCCTACGAGCAGTACTTC; cdr3_aa: CASSLYPEAYEQYF; cdr3_length: 14; clone_size: NA; d_call: NA; v_call: TRBV27; j_call: TRBJ2-7
cdr3_nt: TGCAGCGTTGAAGATCTAGGGGAGTACCAAGAGACCCAGTACTTC; cdr3_aa: CSVEDLGEYQETQYF; cdr3_length: 15; clone_size: many; d_call: NA; v_call: TRBV29-1; j_call: TRBJ2-5
cdr3_nt: TGTGCCAGCAGTCCCCGGCGGGACAGAACCTACGAGCAGTACTTC; cdr3_aa: CASSPRRDRTYEQYF; cdr3_length: 15; clone_size: NA; d_call: NA; v_call: TRBV7-3; j_call: TRBJ2-7
cdr3_nt: TGCAGCGTGGGGCGGTCCACTAATGAAAAACTGTTTTTT; cdr3_aa: CSVGRSTNEKLFF; cdr3_length: 13; clone_size: many; d_call: NA; v_call: TRBV29-1; j_call: TRBJ1-4
cdr3_nt: TGCGCCAGCAGCCGGGGACTAGCGGGGGGGCCTGCCAAAAACATTCAGTACTTC; cdr3_aa: CASSRGLAGGPAKNIQYF; cdr3_length: 18; clone_size: NA; d_call: TRBD2; v_call: TRBV4-1; j_call: TRBJ2-4
cdr3_nt: TGTGCCATCAGCCCGGGACAGGGCGGATACGAGCAGTACTTC; cdr3_aa: CAISPGQGGYEQYF; cdr3_length: 14; clone_size: many; d_call: TRBD1; v_call: TRBV10-3; j_call: TRBJ2-7
cdr3_nt: TGCAGTGCTGTTTTCGCGGGAGGGTTCAATGAGCAGTTCTTC; cdr3_aa: CSAVFAGGFNEQFF; cdr3_length: 14; clone_size: many; d_call: TRBD2; v_call: TRBV20-1; j_call: TRBJ2-1